These 19 T cell receptor beta chains share one sample of origin, sequenced in a study of shared clonotypes between healthy human individuals. Data came from immunoSEQ multiplex PCR; TCRdb stores just in-frame clones and leaves some out. The sample yields around 990,000 clones, 60% to 85% seen once. The sample taken for sequencing was memory CD4+ T cells from PBMCs. Subset in this sample: CD45RA-negative fraction. The receptors come from a man aged 18 to 29 in good health. Some clones in this sample may be carry-over from other donors' samples.

V gene TRBV28 combines with J gene TRBJ2-5; a possible D gene is TRBD2 (6 bases). CDR3 size: 10 residues. V was trimmed by 6 bases and J by 7 bases, leaving 6 bases between them. Germline V lookup: CDR1 MDHEN, CDR2 SYDVKM. CDR3 residues: CASSGGTQYF. The CDR3 nucleotides are TGTGCCAGCAGCGGGGGGACCCAGTACTTC.

V gene TRBV5-4 combines with J gene TRBJ2-1, with 8 bases that match TRBD1. V gave up 2 bases and J gave up 3 bases; unmatched junction bases: 4. The CDR3 totals 15 residues. The V gene's germline CDR1 is SGHNT and CDR2 YYREEE (reference sequence). This CDR3 reads CASSFQGAYYNEQFF. For the CDR3, the DNA is TGTGCCAGCAGCTTTCAGGGGGCCTACTACAATGAGCAGTTCTTC.

This clone was observed once. This chain links TRBV11-2 with TRBJ1-4; no clear D gene. This CDR3 spans 15 amino acids. CDR1 and CDR2 (germline): SGHAT, FQNNGV. V was cut by 5 bases and J by 7 bases, with 17 bases left in between. CDR3 protein: CASSHPTFGIEKLFF. CDR3 in DNA: TGTGCCAGCAGCCACCCGACATTCGGGATTGAAAAACTGTTTTTT.

The rearrangement links TRBV28 to TRBJ1-5; D remains ambiguous. V was trimmed by 3 bases and J by 6 bases, leaving 9 bases between them. The CDR3 runs 13 residues. Germline loops: CDR1 MDHEN, CDR2 SYDVKM. CDR3 bases: TGTGCCAGCAGTTTTAGGGTTCGTCAGCCCCAGCATTTT. This gives the protein CASSFRVRQPQHF.

With respect to this clone: Possible read error: a much larger clone is one base away. The V gene is TRBV30, the J gene TRBJ2-5; TRBD2 agrees at 9 bases. Germline-derived CDR1 and CDR2 are GTSNPN and SVGIG (reference sequence). The CDR3 runs 14 residues. With V trimmed by 5 bases and J by 11 bases, 15 bases remained unmatched. CDR3 sequence: CAWSSGLAGWEQYF. CDR3 coding DNA: TGTGCCTGGTCGTCTGGTCTAGCGGGATGGGAGCAGTACTTC.

This chain links TRBV2 with TRBJ1-4; D remains unclear. Germline loops: CDR1 SNHLY, CDR2 FYNNEI. V was clipped by 7 bases and J by 7 bases, with 25 bases between them. CDR3 length: 17 amino acids. Here the CDR3 reads CASKNVLIADRGEKLFF. The DNA for the CDR3 is TGTGCCAGCAAAAACGTATTAATCGCGGACCGGGGTGAAAAACTGTTTTTT.

As for this clone: This may come from a read error, since a much larger clone is one base off. The same CDR3 also results from other DNA sequences found in this sample. CDR3 coding DNA: TGCAGCGTCGAATCCGGCGTGGACACCATATATTTT. Translated, it gives CSVESGVDTIYF. The chain combines TRBV29-1 with TRBJ1-3; D is ambiguous. The CDR3 extends over 12 amino acids. V lost 6 bases to trimming and J lost 8 bases, with 14 bases between them. Germline-derived CDR1 and CDR2 are SQVTM and ANQGSEA.

CDR3 in amino acids: CASSQNPGLEAFF. CDR3 in DNA: TGTGCCAGCAGCCAAAATCCGGGCCTCGAAGCTTTCTTT. The chain employs TRBV2 and TRBJ1-1; D remains unclear. CDR1 is SNHLY, CDR2 FYNNEI, per germline. There are 13 residues in the CDR3. V shed 6 bases and J shed 8 bases, with 16 bases lying between them. Supplemented by reference TRBV2 and TRBJ1-1, the full variable domain reads EPEVTQTPSHQVTQMGQEVILRCVPISNHLYFYWYRQILGQKVEFLVSFYNNEISEKSEIFDDQFSVERPDGSNFTLKIRSTKLEDSAMYFCASSQNPGLEAFFGQGTRLTVV.

The V call is TRBV7-2, the J call TRBJ1-2; D is ambiguous. V lost 5 bases and J 8 bases, leaving 12 bases between the germline ends. Germline V gene data show CDR1 as SGHTA and CDR2 as FQGNSA. The CDR3 sequence is 12 residues long. As DNA, the CDR3 is TGTGCCAGCAGCCTTACAGATCGAGGCTACACCTTC. This codes for CASSLTDRGYTF.

The J gene is TRBJ2-1, the V gene TRBV25-1; TRBD1 matches 7 bases. Looked up from germline, CDR1 is MGHDK and CDR2 is SYGVNS. Unmatched junction bases numbered 1, after V lost 6 bases and J lost 5 bases. The CDR3 covers 12 residues. CDR3 sequence reads: CASRTGHNEQFF. The CDR3 bases are TGTGCCAGCAGGACAGGGCACAATGAGCAGTTCTTC. Full variable domain (remainder filled in from reference TRBV25-1 and TRBJ2-1): EADIYQTPRYLVIGTGKKITLECSQTMGHDKMYWYQQDPGMELHLIHYSYGVNSTEKGDLSSESTVSRIRTEHFPLTLESARPSHTSQYLCASRTGHNEQFFGPGTRLTVL.

The V gene is TRBV5-1, the J gene TRBJ2-5, with TRBD2 matching over 12 bases. J gave up 4 bases and V 8 bases, and 9 bases lay outside the gene matches. This CDR3 region has 15 residues. Germline CDR1 reads SGHRS; CDR2 reads YFSETQ. Here the CDR3 reads CASYRLAGVLETQYF. The CDR3 bases are TGCGCCAGTTACCGACTAGCGGGAGTTCTAGAGACCCAGTACTTC.

A remark on this clone: Other DNA sequences from this sample encode an identical CDR3 as well. This chain connects TRBV7-2 to TRBJ1-2; 7 bases agree with TRBD1. This CDR3 region has 13 residues. With 0 bases clipped from V and 8 bases from J, the junction kept 3 bases outside the gene matches. Germline values: CDR1 SGHTA, CDR2 FQGNSA. CDR3 protein: CASSLAGGGGYTF. In DNA, the CDR3 is TGTGCCAGCAGCTTAGCAGGGGGCGGAGGCTACACCTTC.

This clone was seen repeatedly, ten times or more. V usage is TRBV4-1 and J usage is TRBJ1-5; weak D call: TRBD1 (5 bases). The germline V gene has CDR1 MGHRA and CDR2 YSYEKL. The CDR3 covers 16 residues. Trimming took 1 base from V and 3 from J, leaving 13 bases between them. The CDR3 bases are TGCGCCAGCAGCCAAGCCGGACATATTATCAATCAGCCCCAGCATTTT. Translating gives CASSQAGHIINQPQHF.

The J gene is TRBJ2-5, the V gene TRBV11-2; 10 nucleotides align to TRBD2. V dropped 2 bases and J dropped 2; count of bases not matched to a gene: 11. Germline-derived CDR1 and CDR2 are SGHAT and FQNNGV. This CDR3 has 18 residues. CDR3 in amino acids: CASSLKVFGTSVQETQYF. CDR3 coding DNA: TGTGCCAGCAGCTTAAAGGTGTTCGGGACTAGCGTTCAAGAGACCCAGTACTTC.

The chain couples TRBV7-2 to TRBJ1-5; D remains unclear. Looked up from germline, CDR1 is SGHTA and CDR2 is FQGNSA. The CDR3 sequence is 15 residues long. V shed 3 bases and J shed 4 bases, with 13 bases lying between them. CDR3 in amino acids: CASSLGPSLNQPQHF. CDR3 nucleotides: TGTGCCAGCAGCTTGGGCCCGAGTTTGAATCAGCCCCAGCATTTT.

This clone was recorded once. V gene TRBV5-1 combines with J gene TRBJ2-5, with 11 bases matching TRBD2. The V gene's germline CDR1 is SGHRS and CDR2 YFSETQ. V was pared by 6 bases and J by 4 bases, with 11 bases of the junction left unmatched. This CDR3 spans 16 amino acids. Here the CDR3 reads CASTGASGRLGETQYF. The CDR3 nucleotides read TGCGCCAGCACAGGGGCTAGCGGGAGGTTAGGAGAGACCCAGTACTTC.

The chain joins TRBV7-2 to TRBJ2-1, with D possibly matching TRBD2 (6 bases). Per germline, CDR1 SGHTA and CDR2 FQGNSA. V was clipped by 7 bases and J by 8 bases, with 12 bases between them. There are 12 residues in the CDR3. The CDR3: CASTRGSDEQFF. Written as DNA, the CDR3 is TGTGCCAGCACCCGGGGGTCGGATGAGCAGTTCTTC. The whole variable domain, filled in from reference TRBV7-2 and TRBJ2-1, reads GAGVSQSPSNKVTEKGKDVELRCDPISGHTALYWYRQSLGQGLEFLIYFQGNSAPDKSGLPSDRFSAERTGGSVSTLTIQRTQQEDSAVYLCASTRGSDEQFFGPGTRLTVL.

The chain carries TRBV6-1 and TRBJ2-7; unclear D gene. Trimming removed 6 bases at V and 0 bases at J, with 12 bases between. Looked up from germline, CDR1 is MNHNS and CDR2 is SASEGT. This CDR3 region has 14 residues. CDR3 sequence: CASRGITHSYEQYF. The CDR3 DNA reads as TGTGCCAGCAGGGGGATCACACACTCCTACGAGCAGTACTTC.

The chain uses TRBV5-1 and TRBJ1-4; D gene ambiguous. Trimming stripped 7 bases from V and 10 bases from J, with 17 bases between. Germline V gene sequence: CDR1 SGHRS, CDR2 YFSETQ. This CDR3 contains 13 residues. The CDR3 DNA is TGCGCCAGCTACGAGCCTGGGGTGGGAAAACTGTTTTTT. Translating gives CASYEPGVGKLFF. Together with reference TRBV5-1 and TRBJ1-4, the CDR3 gives the full variable domain: KAGVTQTPRYLIKTRGQQVTLSCSPISGHRSVSWYQQTPGQGLQFLFEYFSETQRNKGNFPGRFSGRQFSNSRSEMNVSTLELGDSALYLCASYEPGVGKLFFGSGTQLSVL.